The clone carrying this TCR beta chain appeared a single time. The CDR3 totals 17 residues. Trimming pared 4 bases from V and 2 bases from J, leaving 18 bases between. Per the germline V gene, CDR1 is KGHSH and CDR2 is LQKENI. The data stem from a study of cytomegalovirus exposure and HLA in healthy donors. In the PCR, 60 Vbeta and 13 Jbeta primers were used. The data were produced by immunoSEQ multiplex PCR, yet TCRdb's version contains in-frame clones alone and is incomplete. The sample shows about 190,000 clones, around 87% of them seen only once. The sequence came from a woman under 30 in good health and CMV-seronegative. This chain links TRBV18 with TRBJ2-1, with D possibly TRBD1 on 5 matching bases. Sequenced: PBMCs. This CDR3 reads CASSLPPRLGAYNEQFF. The CDR3 nucleotides read TGTGCCAGCTCACTGCCCCCTAGGCTAGGGGCCTACAATGAGCAGTTCTTC.